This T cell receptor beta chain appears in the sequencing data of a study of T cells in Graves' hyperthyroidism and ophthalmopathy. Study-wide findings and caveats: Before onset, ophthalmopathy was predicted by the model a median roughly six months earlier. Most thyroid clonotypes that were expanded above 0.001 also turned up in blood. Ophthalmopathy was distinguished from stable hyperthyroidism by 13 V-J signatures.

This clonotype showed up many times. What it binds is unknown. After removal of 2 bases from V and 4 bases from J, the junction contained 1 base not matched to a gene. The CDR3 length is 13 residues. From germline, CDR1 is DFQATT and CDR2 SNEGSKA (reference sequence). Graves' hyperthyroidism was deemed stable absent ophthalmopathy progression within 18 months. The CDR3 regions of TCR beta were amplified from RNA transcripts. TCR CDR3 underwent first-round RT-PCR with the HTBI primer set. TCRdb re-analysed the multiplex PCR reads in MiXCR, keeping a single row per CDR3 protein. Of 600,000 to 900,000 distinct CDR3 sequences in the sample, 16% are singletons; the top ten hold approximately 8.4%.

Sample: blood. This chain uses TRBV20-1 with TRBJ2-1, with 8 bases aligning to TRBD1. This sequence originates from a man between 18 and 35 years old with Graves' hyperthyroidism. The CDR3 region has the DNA TGCAGTGCTAGACAGGGGGCATACAATGAGCAGTTCTTC. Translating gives CSARQGAYNEQFF.